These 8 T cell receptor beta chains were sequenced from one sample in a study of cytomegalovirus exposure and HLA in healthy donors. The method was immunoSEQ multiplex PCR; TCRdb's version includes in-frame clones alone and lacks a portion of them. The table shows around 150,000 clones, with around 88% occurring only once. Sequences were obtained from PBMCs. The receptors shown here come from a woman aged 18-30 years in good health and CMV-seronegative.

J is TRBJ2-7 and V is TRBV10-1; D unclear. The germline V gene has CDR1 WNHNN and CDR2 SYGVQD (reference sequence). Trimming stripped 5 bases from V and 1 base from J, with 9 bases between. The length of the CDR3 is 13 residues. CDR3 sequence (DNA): TGCGCCAGCAGTCCTGGCCCTTCCTACGAGCAGTACTTC. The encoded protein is CASSPGPSYEQYF.

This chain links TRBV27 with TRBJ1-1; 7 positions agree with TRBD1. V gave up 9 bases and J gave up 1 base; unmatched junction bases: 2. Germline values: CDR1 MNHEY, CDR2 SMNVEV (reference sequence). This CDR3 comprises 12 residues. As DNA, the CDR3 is TGTGCCAGTGGGGACAGGAACACTGAAGCTTTCTTT. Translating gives CASGDRNTEAFF.

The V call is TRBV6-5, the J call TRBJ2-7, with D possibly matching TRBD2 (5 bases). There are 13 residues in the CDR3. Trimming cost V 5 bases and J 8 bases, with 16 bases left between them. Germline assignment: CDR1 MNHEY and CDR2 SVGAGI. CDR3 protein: CASSPYYGNKQYF. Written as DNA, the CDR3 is TGTGCCAGCAGTCCTTACTACGGGAATAAGCAGTACTTC.

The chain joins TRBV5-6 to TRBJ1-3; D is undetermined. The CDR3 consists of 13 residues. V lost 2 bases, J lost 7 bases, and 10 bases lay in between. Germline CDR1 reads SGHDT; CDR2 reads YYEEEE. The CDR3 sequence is CASSFTGSNTIYF. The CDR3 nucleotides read TGTGCCAGCAGCTTCACCGGGAGTAACACCATATATTTT.

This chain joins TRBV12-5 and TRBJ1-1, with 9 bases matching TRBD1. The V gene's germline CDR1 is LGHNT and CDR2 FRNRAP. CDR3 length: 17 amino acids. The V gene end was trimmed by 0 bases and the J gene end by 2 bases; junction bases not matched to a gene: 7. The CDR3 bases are TGTGCTAGTGGTTTGGTATACATGGGACAGGGAAACACTGAAGCTTTCTTT. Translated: CASGLVYMGQGNTEAFF.

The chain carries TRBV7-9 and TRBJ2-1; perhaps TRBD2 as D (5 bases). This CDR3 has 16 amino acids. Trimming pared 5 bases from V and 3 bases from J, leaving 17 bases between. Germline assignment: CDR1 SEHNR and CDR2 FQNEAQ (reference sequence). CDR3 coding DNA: TGTGCCAGCAGCCACGCGGGTCGGAGGAGCTACAATGAGCAGTTCTTC. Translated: CASSHAGRRSYNEQFF.

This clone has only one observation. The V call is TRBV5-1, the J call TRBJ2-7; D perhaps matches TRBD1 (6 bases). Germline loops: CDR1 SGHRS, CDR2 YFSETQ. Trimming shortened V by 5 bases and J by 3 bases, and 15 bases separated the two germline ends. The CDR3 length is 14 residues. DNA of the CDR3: TGCGCCAGCAGACAGGGTGATATTCTCTACGAGCAGTACTTC. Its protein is CASRQGDILYEQYF.

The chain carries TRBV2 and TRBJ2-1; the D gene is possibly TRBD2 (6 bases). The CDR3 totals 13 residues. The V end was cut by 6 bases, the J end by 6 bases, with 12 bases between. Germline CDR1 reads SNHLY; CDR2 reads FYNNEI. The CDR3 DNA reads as TGTGCCAGCAGCGGAGGGCCGGGCAATGAGCAGTTCTTC. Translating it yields CASSGGPGNEQFF. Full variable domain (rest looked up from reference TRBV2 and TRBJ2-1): EPEVTQTPSHQVTQMGQEVILRCVPISNHLYFYWYRQILGQKVEFLVSFYNNEISEKSEIFDDQFSVERPDGSNFTLKIRSTKLEDSAMYFCASSGGPGNEQFFGPGTRLTVL.